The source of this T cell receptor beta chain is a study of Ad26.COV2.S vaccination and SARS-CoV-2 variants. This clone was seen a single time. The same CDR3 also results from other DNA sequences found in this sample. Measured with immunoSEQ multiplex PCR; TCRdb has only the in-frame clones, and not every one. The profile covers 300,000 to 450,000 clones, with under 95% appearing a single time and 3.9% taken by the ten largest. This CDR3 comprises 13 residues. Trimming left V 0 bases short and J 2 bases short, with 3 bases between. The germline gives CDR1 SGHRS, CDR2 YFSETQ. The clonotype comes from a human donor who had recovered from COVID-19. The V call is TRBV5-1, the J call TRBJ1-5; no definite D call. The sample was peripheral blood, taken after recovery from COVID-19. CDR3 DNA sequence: TGCGCCAGCAGCTTGGATGGCAATCAGCCCCAGCATTTT. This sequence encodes CASSLDGNQPQHF.